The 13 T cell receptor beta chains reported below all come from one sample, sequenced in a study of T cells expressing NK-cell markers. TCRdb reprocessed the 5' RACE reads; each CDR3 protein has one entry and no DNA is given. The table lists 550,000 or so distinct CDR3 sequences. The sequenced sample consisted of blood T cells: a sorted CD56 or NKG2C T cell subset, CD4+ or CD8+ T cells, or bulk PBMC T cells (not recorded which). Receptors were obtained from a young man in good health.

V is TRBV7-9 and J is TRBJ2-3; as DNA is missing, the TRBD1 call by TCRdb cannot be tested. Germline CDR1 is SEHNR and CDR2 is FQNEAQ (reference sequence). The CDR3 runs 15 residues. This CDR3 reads CASRKGVREADTQYF. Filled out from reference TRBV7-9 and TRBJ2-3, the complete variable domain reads DTGVSQNPRHKITKRGQNVTFRCDPISEHNRLYWYRQTLGQGPEFLTYFQNEAQLEKSRLLSDRFSAERPKGSFSTLEIQRTEQGDSAMYLCASRKGVREADTQYFGPGTRLTVL.

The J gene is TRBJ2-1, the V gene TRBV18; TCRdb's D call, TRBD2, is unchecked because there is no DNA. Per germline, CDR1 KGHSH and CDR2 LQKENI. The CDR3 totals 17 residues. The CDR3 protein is CASSPGGEAGRRTRRFF.

The CDR3 reads CASSQVATGDYGYTF. The V gene is TRBV4-1, the J gene TRBJ1-2; the TCRdb D gene call, TRBD1, has no DNA to confirm it. CDR1 is MGHRA, CDR2 YSYEKL, per germline. The CDR3 is made up of 15 amino acids.

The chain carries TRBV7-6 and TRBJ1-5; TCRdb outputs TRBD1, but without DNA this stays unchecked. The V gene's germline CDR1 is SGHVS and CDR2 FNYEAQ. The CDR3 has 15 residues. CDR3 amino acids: CASSWGQGLDQPQHF.

This CDR3 reads CASSLQTGANTEAFF. This chain uses TRBV5-1 with TRBJ1-1; TCRdb reports TRBD1, a call that lacks DNA to check it against. The CDR3 sequence is 15 residues long. Germline CDR1 is SGHRS and CDR2 is YFSETQ.

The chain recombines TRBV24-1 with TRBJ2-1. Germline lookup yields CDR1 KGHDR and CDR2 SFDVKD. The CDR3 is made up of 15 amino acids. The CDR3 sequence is CATSAKVGWPNEQFF.

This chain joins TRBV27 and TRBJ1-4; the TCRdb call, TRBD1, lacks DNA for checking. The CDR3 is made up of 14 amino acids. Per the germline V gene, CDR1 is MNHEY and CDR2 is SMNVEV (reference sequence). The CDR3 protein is CASSIGQGGEKLFF.

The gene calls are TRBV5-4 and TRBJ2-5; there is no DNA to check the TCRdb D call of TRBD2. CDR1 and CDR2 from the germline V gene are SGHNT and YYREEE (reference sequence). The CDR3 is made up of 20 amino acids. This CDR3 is CASSLVFVPEGLAGQETQYF.

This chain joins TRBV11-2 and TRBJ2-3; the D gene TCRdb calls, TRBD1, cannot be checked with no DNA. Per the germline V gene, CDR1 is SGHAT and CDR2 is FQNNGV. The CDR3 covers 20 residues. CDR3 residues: CASTFLGVPRAVVPPGTQYF. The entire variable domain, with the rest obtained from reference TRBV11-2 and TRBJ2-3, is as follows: EAGVAQSPRYKIIEKRQSVAFWCNPISGHATLYWYQQILGQGPKLLIQFQNNGVVDDSQLPKDRFSAERLKGVDSTLKIQPAKLEDSAVYLCASTFLGVPRAVVPPGTQYFGPGTRLTVL.

CDR3 loop: CASSLDPGPNTGELFF. The chain joins TRBV5-1 to TRBJ2-2; TCRdb reports TRBD1, a call that lacks DNA to check it against. CDR3 length: 16 residues. CDR1 is SGHRS and CDR2 is YFSETQ in the germline V gene.

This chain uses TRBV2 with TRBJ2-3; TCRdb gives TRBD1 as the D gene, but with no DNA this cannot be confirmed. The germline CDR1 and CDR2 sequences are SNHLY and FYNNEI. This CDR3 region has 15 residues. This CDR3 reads CASSDFRQSTDTQYF.

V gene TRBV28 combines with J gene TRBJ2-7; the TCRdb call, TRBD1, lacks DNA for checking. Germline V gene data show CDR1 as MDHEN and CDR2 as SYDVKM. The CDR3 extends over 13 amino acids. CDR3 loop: CASWGRESYEQYF.

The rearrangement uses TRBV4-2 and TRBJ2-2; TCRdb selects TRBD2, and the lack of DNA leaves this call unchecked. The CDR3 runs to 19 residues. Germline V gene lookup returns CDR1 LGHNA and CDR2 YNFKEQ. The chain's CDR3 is CASSHGLAGVPANTGELFF.